One sample yielded the 23 T cell receptor beta chains listed below, sequenced in a study of T cell responses to AZD1222 COVID-19 vaccine. The assay was immunoSEQ multiplex PCR, and TCRdb's table has in-frame clones only and misses some. This sample carries 95,000 to 150,000 clones, just under 90% of them seen once, and the ten largest clones take almost 4.5%. The sequences come from peripheral blood, collected on day 0 of AZD1222 vaccination. Every receptor here comes from an adult in good health.

This clone was counted only a few times. The chain joins TRBV4-1 to TRBJ2-2; 8 bases are shared with TRBD2. In germline, CDR1 is MGHRA, CDR2 YSYEKL. The CDR3 length is 16 residues. V was clipped by 1 base and J by 3 bases; unmatched bases: 4. The chain's CDR3 is CASSQAGGGHTGELFF. In nucleotides, the CDR3 is TGCGCCAGCAGCCAAGCCGGCGGGGGGCACACCGGGGAGCTGTTTTTT.

J is TRBJ1-4 and V is TRBV18, with a possible D match to TRBD1 (5 bases). The CDR3 has 15 residues. Germline loops: CDR1 KGHSH, CDR2 LQKENI. The ends were cut back, 6 bases at V and 7 bases at J, with 18 bases in the middle. The CDR3 coding sequence is TGTGCCAGCTCGCCCTCCGGGACGCCTGGTGAAAAACTGTTTTTT. Its translation: CASSPSGTPGEKLFF. Using reference TRBV18 and TRBJ1-4 for the parts outside the CDR3, the full variable domain is NAGVMQNPRHLVRRRGQEARLRCSPMKGHSHVYWYRQLPEEGLKFMVYLQKENIIDESGMPKERFSAEFPKEGPSILRIQQVVRGDSAAYFCASSPSGTPGEKLFFGSGTQLSVL.

The chain uses TRBV18 and TRBJ2-5, with 9 bases lining up with TRBD1. CDR1 and CDR2 (germline): KGHSH, LQKENI. The CDR3 covers 13 residues. V trimming: 6 bases; J trimming: 5 bases; junction bases outside the gene matches: 4. DNA for the CDR3: TGTGCCAGCTCCCAAGACAGGGGGGAGACCCAGTACTTC. Amino acids: CASSQDRGETQYF.

This rearrangement joins TRBV27 to TRBJ1-1; no reliable D call. The CDR3 is 13 residues long. Trimming removed 2 bases at V and 2 bases at J, with 6 bases between. Germline lookup yields CDR1 MNHEY and CDR2 SMNVEV (reference sequence). The CDR3 here is CASSLVRNTEAFF. Written as DNA, the CDR3 is TGTGCCAGCAGTTTAGTTAGAAACACTGAAGCTTTCTTT.

V usage is TRBV25-1 and J usage is TRBJ1-3, with 8 bases matching TRBD1. The CDR3 runs 17 residues. CDR1 is MGHDK and CDR2 is SYGVNS in the germline V gene. V shed 3 bases and J 3 bases; nucleotides not matched to a gene: 10. The CDR3 sequence is CASSDSPQGAYGNTIYF. Here the CDR3 DNA reads TGTGCCAGCAGTGACTCTCCCCAGGGGGCGTATGGAAACACCATATATTTT.

The V and J genes are TRBV5-1 and TRBJ1-5; the D gene is possibly TRBD1 (6 bases). This CDR3 spans 15 amino acids. V shed 0 bases and J shed 8 bases, with 15 bases lying between them. Germline loops: CDR1 SGHRS, CDR2 YFSETQ. CDR3 protein: CASSLGRGSNEPQHF. The CDR3 coding sequence is TGCGCCAGCAGCTTGGGCAGGGGCTCAAATGAGCCCCAGCATTTT.

The chain carries TRBV7-8 and TRBJ1-1, with D unclear. CDR1 and CDR2 from the germline V gene are SGHVS and FQNEAQ. The CDR3 runs 11 residues. V was shortened by 1 base and J by 3 bases, with 0 bases between the two germline ends. DNA of the CDR3: TGTGCCAGCAGCTTAGACACTGAAGCTTTCTTT. It translates to CASSLDTEAFF.

On this clone itself: Additional DNA sequences in this sample encode the identical CDR3. J is TRBJ1-1 and V is TRBV29-1, with D unclear. This CDR3 is 12 amino acids long. Germline V gene lookup returns CDR1 SQVTM and CDR2 ANQGSEA. Trimming removed 6 bases at V and 2 bases at J, with 10 bases between. As DNA, the CDR3 is TGCAGCGTGGACCGAGTTAACACTGAAGCTTTCTTT. Translating it yields CSVDRVNTEAFF.

The chain couples TRBV19 to TRBJ1-4; 7 nucleotides align to TRBD1. The CDR3 contains 14 residues. V shed 6 bases and J 3 bases; nucleotides not matched to a gene: 4. Looked up from germline, CDR1 is LNHDA and CDR2 is SQIVND (reference sequence). The chain's CDR3 is CASRRTGPNEKLFF. In DNA form, the CDR3 reads TGTGCCAGTAGACGGACAGGCCCTAATGAAAAACTGTTTTTT.

The chain links TRBV15 to TRBJ2-7, with D possibly matching TRBD2 (6 bases). From germline, CDR1 is LNHNV and CDR2 YYDKDF (reference sequence). This CDR3 has 15 residues. V was clipped by 3 bases and J by 0 bases, with 12 bases between them. The CDR3 region has the DNA TGTGCCACCAGCAGTGGTGGAGGGGCCTCCTACGAGCAGTACTTC. Its translation is CATSSGGGASYEQYF.

This rearrangement joins TRBV3-1 (or the pseudogene TRBV3-2) to TRBJ2-3; tentatively, D is TRBD1 or TRBD2 (5 bases each). Looked up from germline, CDR1 is LGHDT and CDR2 is YNNKEL (reference sequence). Trimming left V 4 bases short and J 8 bases short, with 13 bases between. CDR3 size: 13 residues. The CDR3 loop reads CASSLPAGTTQYF. In DNA form, the CDR3 reads TGTGCCAGCAGCCTACCAGCCGGGACTACGCAGTATTTT.

The J gene is TRBJ1-3, the V gene TRBV7-6; possible D gene TRBD1, 5 bases. CDR1 is SGHVS and CDR2 is FNYEAQ in the germline V gene. The CDR3 spans 14 residues. V was trimmed by 5 bases and J by 4 bases, leaving 12 bases between them. CDR3 amino acids: CASSPGASGNTIYF. The CDR3 region has the DNA TGTGCCAGCAGCCCCGGGGCGTCGGGAAACACCATATATTTT.

This clone was seen only a few times. The chain couples TRBV2 to TRBJ1-5, with 9 positions matching TRBD1. CDR1 is SNHLY and CDR2 is FYNNEI in the germline V gene. The CDR3 is made up of 14 amino acids. With V trimmed by 6 bases and J by 7 bases, 7 bases remained unmatched. This CDR3 is CASRGQGFRQPQHF. The CDR3 bases are TGTGCCAGCAGAGGACAGGGGTTTAGGCAGCCCCAGCATTTT. The complete variable domain, with remaining parts taken from reference TRBV2 and TRBJ1-5, reads EPEVTQTPSHQVTQMGQEVILRCVPISNHLYFYWYRQILGQKVEFLVSFYNNEISEKSEIFDDQFSVERPDGSNFTLKIRSTKLEDSAMYFCASRGQGFRQPQHFGDGTRLSIL.

The gene calls are TRBV7-2 and TRBJ1-6, with D possibly matching TRBD1 (5 bases). V shed 0 bases and J shed 8 bases, with 14 bases lying between them. Germline assignment: CDR1 SGHTA and CDR2 FQGNSA. This CDR3 has 16 residues. As DNA, the CDR3 is TGTGCCAGCAGCTTAGCGCTAAGGGGTAGGGATTCACCCCTCCACTTT. It specifies CASSLALRGRDSPLHF.

The rearrangement links TRBV28 to TRBJ2-7; possibly TRBD2 for D (7 bases). Trimming took off 5 bases at V and 6 bases at J, with 20 bases between the two ends. Germline-derived CDR1 and CDR2 are MDHEN and SYDVKM. The CDR3 sequence is 15 residues long. This chain's CDR3 is CASSPAVGRGSEQYF. The CDR3 DNA is TGTGCCAGCAGTCCCGCGGTGGGGAGGGGGTCCGAGCAGTACTTC.

The V gene is TRBV6-1, the J gene TRBJ1-1; D not resolved. V was pared by 3 bases and J by 11 bases, with 16 bases between. This CDR3 contains 13 residues. The V gene's germline CDR1 is MNHNS and CDR2 SASEGT. This CDR3 is CASSDVPRPNAFF. CDR3 coding DNA: TGTGCCAGCAGTGATGTCCCCAGGCCTAACGCTTTCTTT.

CDR3 amino acids: CAISETEAYEQYF. The CDR3, as DNA: TGTGCCATCAGTGAGACCGAGGCCTACGAGCAGTACTTC. The chain employs TRBV10-3 and TRBJ2-7; D gene ambiguous. Trimming removed 2 bases from V and 2 bases from J, with 7 bases in between. Germline V lookup: CDR1 ENHRY, CDR2 SYGVKD. The CDR3 sequence is 13 residues long.

The genes are TRBV15 and TRBJ1-3; D is ambiguous. V lost 0 bases, J lost 0 bases, and 6 bases lay in between. The CDR3 is made up of 15 amino acids. CDR1 and CDR2 (germline): LNHNV, YYDKDF (reference sequence). The CDR3 coding sequence is TGTGCCACCAGCAGAGATACCCACTCTGGAAACACCATATATTTT. This encodes CATSRDTHSGNTIYF. Variable domain in full (rest from reference TRBV15 and TRBJ1-3): DAMVIQNPRYQVTQFGKPVTLSCSQTLNHNVMYWYQQKSSQAPKLLFHYYDKDFNNEADTPDNFQSRRPNTSFCFLDIRSPGLGDTAMYLCATSRDTHSGNTIYFGEGSWLTVV.

This clone was observed once. This rearrangement joins TRBV6-5 to TRBJ1-2; no clear D gene. CDR3 size: 15 residues. Germline V gives CDR1 MNHEY, CDR2 SVGAGI. The V end was cut by 0 bases, the J end by 2 bases, with 10 bases between. The CDR3 region has the DNA TGTGCCAGCAGTTACTCTTATCTAGCGAACTATGGCTACACCTTC. This sequence encodes CASSYSYLANYGYTF.

This chain uses TRBV4-1 with TRBJ2-2; D not resolved. Germline V lookup: CDR1 MGHRA, CDR2 YSYEKL. The CDR3 has 14 residues. V was trimmed by 4 bases and J by 7 bases, leaving 13 bases between them. The DNA for the CDR3 is TGCGCCAGCAGCCCTTTCTTCGAGAGCGGGGAGCTGTTTTTT. As protein: CASSPFFESGELFF.

V is TRBV6-5 and J is TRBJ2-1; 10 positions agree with TRBD2. Germline V gene data show CDR1 as MNHEY and CDR2 as SVGAGI. V gave up 2 bases and J gave up 4 bases; unmatched junction bases: 5. The CDR3 contains 16 residues. CDR3 sequence (DNA): TGTGCCAGCAGTTACAGTAGCGGGGGGATATACAATGAGCAGTTCTTC. This codes for CASSYSSGGIYNEQFF.

The V gene is TRBV6-6, the J gene TRBJ2-7; TRBD1 aligns across 7 bases. Germline loops: CDR1 MNHNY, CDR2 SVGAGI (reference sequence). After removal of 5 bases from V and 0 bases from J, the junction contained 4 bases not matched to a gene. The CDR3 runs to 14 residues. The CDR3 region has the DNA TGTGCCAGCAGTAGGGGACAGTACTCCTACGAGCAGTACTTC. Translating it yields CASSRGQYSYEQYF.

This chain joins TRBV11-1 and TRBJ1-2, with 9 positions matching TRBD1. In germline, CDR1 is SGHAT, CDR2 FQDESV (reference sequence). The CDR3 totals 13 residues. V lost 5 bases and J lost 8; bases outside the gene matches: 6. Here the CDR3 DNA reads TGTGCCAGCAGCCCGCACAGGGGGCAAGGCTACACCTTC. Translation gives CASSPHRGQGYTF.